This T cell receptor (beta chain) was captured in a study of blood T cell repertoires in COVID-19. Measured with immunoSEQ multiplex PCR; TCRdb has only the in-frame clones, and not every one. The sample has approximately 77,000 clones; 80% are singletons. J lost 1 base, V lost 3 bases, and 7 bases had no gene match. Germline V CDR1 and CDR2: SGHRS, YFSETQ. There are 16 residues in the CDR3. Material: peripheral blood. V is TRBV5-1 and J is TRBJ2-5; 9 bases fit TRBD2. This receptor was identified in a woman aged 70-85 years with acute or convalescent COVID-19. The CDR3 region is CASSSEGAGGQETQYF. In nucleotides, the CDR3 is TGCGCCAGCAGCTCCGAAGGAGCGGGGGGCCAAGAGACCCAGTACTTC.